Below are 2 T cell receptor beta chains sequenced from a single sample in a study of T cells after posttransplantation cyclophosphamide listed by TCRdb under 2016. The method was the immunoSEQ multiplex PCR assay. As stored in TCRdb, this immuneACCESS dataset retains in-frame rearrangements with V and J assigned. A fraction of the clones does not appear; measured against another copy, unresolved V genes explain less than half of the discrepancy, and the remainder lacks a known reason. Within this sample are about 3,300 clones, with roughly 74% of them counted one time only. About 22% of the sample is in the top ten clones. Specimen: memory CD8+ T cells sorted from blood. The receptor source for this set is a woman aged 60-70 years in good health, CMV-negative, and a related stem cell transplant donor.

The J gene is TRBJ2-2, the V gene TRBV5-1; D not certain. The CDR3 extends over 16 amino acids. The germline V gene encodes CDR1 SGHRS and CDR2 YFSETQ. The V and J ends lost 4 bases and 0 bases respectively, with 13 bases between them. CDR3 in amino acids: CASSLARSPNTGELFF. DNA of the CDR3: TGCGCCAGCAGCCTCGCCCGGAGCCCGAACACCGGGGAGCTGTTTTTT.

V gene TRBV28 combines with J gene TRBJ1-2, with no clear D. Looked up from germline, CDR1 is MDHEN and CDR2 is SYDVKM. The CDR3 runs 11 residues. Trimming removed 6 bases at V and 10 bases at J, with 12 bases between. DNA of the CDR3: TGTGCCAGCAGGACTCGATGGATCTACACCTTC. Its protein product is CASRTRWIYTF.